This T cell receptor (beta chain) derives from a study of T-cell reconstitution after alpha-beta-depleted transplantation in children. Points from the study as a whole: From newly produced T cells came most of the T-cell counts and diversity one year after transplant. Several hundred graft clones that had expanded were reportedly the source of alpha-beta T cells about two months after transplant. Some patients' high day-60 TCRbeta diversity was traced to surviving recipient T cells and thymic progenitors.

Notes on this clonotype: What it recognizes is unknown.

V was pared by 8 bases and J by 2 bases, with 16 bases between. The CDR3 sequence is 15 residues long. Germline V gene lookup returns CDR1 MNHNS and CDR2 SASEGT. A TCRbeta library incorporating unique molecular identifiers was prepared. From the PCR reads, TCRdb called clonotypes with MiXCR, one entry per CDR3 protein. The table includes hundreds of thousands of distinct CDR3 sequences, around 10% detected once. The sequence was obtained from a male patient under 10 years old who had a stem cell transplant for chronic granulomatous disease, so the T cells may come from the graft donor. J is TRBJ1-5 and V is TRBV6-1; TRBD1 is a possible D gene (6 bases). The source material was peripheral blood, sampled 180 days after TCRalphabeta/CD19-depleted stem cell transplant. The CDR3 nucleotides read TGTGCCAGCCGGGGGCCCAGGGTCGGCAATCAGCCCCAGCATTTT. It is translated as CASRGPRVGNQPQHF.